This TCR beta chain emerged from a study of blood T cell repertoires in COVID-19. Germline lookup yields CDR1 SGDLS and CDR2 YYNGEE. V shed 3 bases, J shed 0 bases, and the junction held 5 bases outside the gene matches. This CDR3 comprises 15 residues. Produced via immunoSEQ multiplex PCR; TCRdb's table is partial and in-frame only. The sample holds about 120,000 clones, over 75% seen once. The receptor comes from a man between 60 and 70 years old with acute or convalescent COVID-19. The specimen was peripheral blood. V gene TRBV9 combines with J gene TRBJ1-1, with TRBD1 matching 7 bases. CDR3: CASSARDRLNTEAFF. Written as DNA, the CDR3 is TGTGCCAGCAGCGCCCGGGACAGATTGAACACTGAAGCTTTCTTT.